This T cell receptor beta chain came from a study of T-cell reconstitution after alpha-beta-depleted transplantation in children. Unique molecular identifiers were incorporated into the prepared TCRbeta library. TCRdb itself ran the PCR reads through MiXCR, one entry per CDR3 protein. Of fewer than 95,000 distinct CDR3 sequences in the sample, more than 9% are singletons; the top ten hold roughly 13%. This CDR3 has 16 amino acids. Trimming took off 1 base at V and 5 bases at J, with 14 bases between the two ends. The source is a human donor who donated a stem cell graft to a child with inherited bone marrow failure. The material sequenced was PBMCs from the stem cell graft donor, taken from the stem cell graft. The chain joins TRBV23-1 to TRBJ2-2, with a possible D match to TRBD2 (6 bases). TRBV23-1 is an ORF; its function is uncertain. CDR3 loop: CASSQWGERWTGELFF. As DNA, the CDR3 is TGCGCCAGCAGTCAATGGGGGGAAAGGTGGACCGGGGAGCTGTTTTTT.